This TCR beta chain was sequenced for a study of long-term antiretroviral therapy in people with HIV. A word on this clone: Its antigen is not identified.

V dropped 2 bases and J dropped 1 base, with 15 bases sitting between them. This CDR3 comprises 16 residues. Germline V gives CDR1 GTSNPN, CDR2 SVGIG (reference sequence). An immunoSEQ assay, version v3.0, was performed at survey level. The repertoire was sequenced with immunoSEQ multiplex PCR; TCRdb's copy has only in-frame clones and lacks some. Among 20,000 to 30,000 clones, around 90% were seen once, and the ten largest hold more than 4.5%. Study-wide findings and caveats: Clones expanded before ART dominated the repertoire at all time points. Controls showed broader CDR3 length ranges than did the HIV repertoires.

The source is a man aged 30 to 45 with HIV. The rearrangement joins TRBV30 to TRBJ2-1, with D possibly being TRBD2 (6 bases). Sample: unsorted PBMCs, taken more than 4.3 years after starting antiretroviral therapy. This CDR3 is CAWSKTEGLSYNEQFF. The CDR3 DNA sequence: TGTGCCTGGAGTAAAACGGAGGGGCTTTCCTACAATGAGCAGTTCTTC.